This T cell receptor (beta chain) was observed in a study of shared clonotypes between healthy human individuals. TCRdb's copy holds only in-frame clones and misses some; the assay was immunoSEQ multiplex PCR. In the table there are some 2,000,000 clones, approximately 95% of which are singletons. Germline values: CDR1 SGHAT, CDR2 FQNNGV. The CDR3 covers 15 residues. V was cut by 0 bases and J by 6 bases, with 12 bases left in between. CD45RO negativity and positive selection for CCR7 defined naive CD8 cells, a population that excluded terminally differentiated effector memory CD45RA+ cells. V and J are TRBV11-2 and TRBJ2-1, with D possibly matching TRBD2 (5 bases). The source is a young man in good health. Material: naive CD8+ T cells sorted from blood. For the CDR3, the DNA is TGTGCCAGCAGCTTAGACGGGAACCCGGGCAATGAGCAGTTCTTC. Protein: CASSLDGNPGNEQFF.